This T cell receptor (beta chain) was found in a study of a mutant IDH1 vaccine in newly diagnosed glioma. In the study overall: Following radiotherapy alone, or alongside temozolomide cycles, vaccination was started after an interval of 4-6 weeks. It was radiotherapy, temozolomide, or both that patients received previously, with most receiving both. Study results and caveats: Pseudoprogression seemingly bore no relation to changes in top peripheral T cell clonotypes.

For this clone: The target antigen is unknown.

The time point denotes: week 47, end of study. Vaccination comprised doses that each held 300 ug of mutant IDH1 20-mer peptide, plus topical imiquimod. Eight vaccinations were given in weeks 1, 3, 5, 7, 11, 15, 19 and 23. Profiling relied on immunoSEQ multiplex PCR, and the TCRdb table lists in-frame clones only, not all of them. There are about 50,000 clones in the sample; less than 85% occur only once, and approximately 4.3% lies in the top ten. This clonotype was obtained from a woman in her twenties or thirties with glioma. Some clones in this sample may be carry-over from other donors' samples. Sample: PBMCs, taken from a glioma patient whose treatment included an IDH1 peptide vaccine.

The CDR3: CASSAQQGTRTDTQYF. In DNA, the CDR3 is TGTGCCAGCAGTGCCCAACAGGGTACGCGCACAGATACGCAGTATTTT. The V and J genes are TRBV6-4 and TRBJ2-3; TRBD1 might be the D (6 bases). In germline, CDR1 is MRHNA, CDR2 SNTAGT. Trimming shortened V by 4 bases and J by 1 base, and 15 bases separated the two germline ends. The CDR3 totals 16 residues.